This T cell receptor beta chain is from a study of T cell changes during pregnancy in multiple sclerosis. Germline values: CDR1 MNHEY, CDR2 SMNVEV (reference sequence). This CDR3 is 15 amino acids long. The ends lost 4 bases at V and 2 bases at J; junction bases unmatched: 7. Sequencing used immunoSEQ multiplex PCR; TCRdb keeps in-frame clones, though not all of them. The data show tens of thousands of clones, with 89% seen just once and roughly 6.5% held by the top ten. This receptor was obtained from a female donor with multiple sclerosis, enrolled in a pregnancy study. The specimen was CD8+ T cells from peripheral blood mononuclear cells, collected in the second trimester of pregnancy. The V call is TRBV27, the J call TRBJ1-2; 7 nucleotides line up with TRBD1. The CDR3 coding sequence is TGTGCCAGCAGTTCACGATTACAGGGGAACTATGGCTACACCTTC. Encoded protein: CASSSRLQGNYGYTF.